Detailed here is one T cell receptor (beta chain). Its target is unknown. The germline gene is not matched at one end of the junction; a read error may be the cause. These data are taken from a study of CD8+CD57+ T cells in acquired aplastic anemia. As for the study in general: When averaged, DNA from sorted CD4+ and CD8+ cells came to 2.5 to 4 ug.

CD8+CD57+ cell expansion had been shown by flow cytometry in patients chosen for sequencing. The study, taken as a whole, reports: Patients did not significantly differ from controls in CD8+ Simpson's diversity. Patients and controls shared 25 to 35 CD8+ CDR3 sequences, highly expressed in patients.

TCR beta VDJ and CDR3 profiling used genomic DNA as template. MiXCR was run by TCRdb on the reads, yielding one entry per CDR3 protein. Here the sample spans 200,000 to 300,000 distinct CDR3 sequences, approximately 79% being singletons. From germline, CDR1 is SEHNR and CDR2 FQNEAQ (reference sequence). CDR3 length equals 17 residues. Specimen: sorted CD4+, CD8+, or CD8+CD57+ T cells (not recorded which) from PBMCs. The TCR comes from a human donor with aplastic anemia. This chain connects TRBV7-9 to TRBJ2-6; a weak D match, TRBD2 (5 bases). The CDR3 region is CASSLAGSSYEHNVLTF. CDR3 sequence (DNA): TGTGCCAGCAGCCTAGCAGGTTCTTCCTACGAGCACAACGTCCTGACTTTC.